These T cell receptor beta chains were read from a single sample in a study of T cells in Graves' hyperthyroidism and ophthalmopathy. TCRdb re-called the multiplex PCR reads through MiXCR, storing one row per CDR3 protein. The table includes around 380,000 distinct CDR3 sequences, 13% detected once. Sequencing was performed on blood. The receptors come from a man younger than 40 with Graves' hyperthyroidism that later progressed to Graves' ophthalmopathy. Each CDR3 is given with its conserved first and last residue. D genes are given only for firm matches. For some rows the clone size is stated as once, few or many, or as a class when expanded; others skip it.

d_gene | j_gene | abundance | v_gene | CDR3aa | CDR3nt
. | TRBJ1-4 | . | TRBV18 | CASSPRHDFNEKLFF | TGTGCCAGCTCACCACGACACGATTTTAATGAAAAACTGTTTTTT
. | TRBJ2-7 | many | TRBV6-1 | CASSQGGTYEQYF | TGTGCCAGCTCGCAGGGGGGTACCTACGAGCAGTACTTC
. | TRBJ1-2 | . | TRBV6-1 | CASSEAWGKWYDYTF | TGTGCCAGCAGTGAGGCGTGGGGAAAGTGGTATGACTACACCTTC
. | TRBJ2-1 | many | TRBV5-1 | CASSLNREQFF | TGCGCCAGCAGCTTGAACAGGGAGCAGTTCTTC
. | TRBJ2-1 | many | TRBV20-1 | CSARDSVSSYNEQFF | TGCAGTGCTAGAGATTCGGTGAGCTCCTACAATGAGCAGTTCTTC
. | TRBJ1-1 | . | TRBV7-9 | CASSSLAGLNTEAFF | TGTGCCAGCAGCTCCCTGGCGGGTCTGAACACTGAAGCTTTCTTT
. | TRBJ2-1 | few | TRBV24-1 | CATSDFPGASYNEQFF | TGTGCCACCAGTGATTTCCCGGGAGCCTCCTACAATGAGCAGTTCTTC
. | TRBJ2-4 | few | TRBV10-2 | CASRNDLGGAKNIQYF | TGCGCCAGCAGGAATGACCTCGGAGGGGCCAAAAACATTCAGTACTTC
TRBD2 | TRBJ2-7 | few | TRBV5-5 | CASSRGLAGGSYEQYF | TGTGCCAGCAGCCGGGGACTAGCGGGGGGGAGCTACGAGCAGTACTTC
. | TRBJ1-1 | . | TRBV29-1 | CSVTVRAGRNTEAFF | TGCAGCGTTACCGTTAGAGCCGGACGGAACACTGAAGCTTTCTTT
. | TRBJ2-1 | few | TRBV5-1 | CASSSGTQGNEQFF | TGCGCCAGCAGCTCCGGGACCCAAGGTAATGAGCAGTTCTTC
. | TRBJ1-5 | many | TRBV2 | CASSGGSGVSNQPQHF | TGTGCCAGCAGTGGTGGGTCCGGGGTGAGCAATCAGCCCCAGCATTTT
TRBD2 | TRBJ2-7 | . | TRBV20-1 | CSARQGLAREQYF | TGCAGTGCTAGACAGGGACTAGCGAGGGAGCAGTACTTC
. | TRBJ1-5 | few | TRBV20-1 | CSASGQYSNQPQHF | TGCAGTGCCTCCGGACAGTATAGCAATCAGCCCCAGCATTTT
TRBD1 | TRBJ2-2 | . | TRBV27 | CASSFKTGTGELFF | TGTGCCAGCAGTTTCAAGACAGGGACCGGGGAGCTGTTTTTT
. | TRBJ1-5 | many | TRBV19 | CAAWNYSNQPQHF | TGTGCCGCGTGGAATTATAGCAATCAGCCCCAGCATTTT
TRBD2 | TRBJ2-1 | . | TRBV9 | CASSTVAGGPNEQFF | TGTGCCAGCAGCACGGTAGCGGGGGGGCCCAATGAGCAGTTCTTC
. | TRBJ2-3 | many | TRBV20-1 | CSAGGGGTFFSTDTQYF | TGCAGTGCCGGCGGAGGGGGCACCTTCTTTAGCACAGATACGCAGTATTTT
. | TRBJ1-5 | few | TRBV6-1 | CASSPGLHSNQPQHF | TGTGCCAGCAGTCCCGGGTTGCATAGCAATCAGCCCCAGCATTTT
TRBD2 | TRBJ2-1 | many | TRBV20-1 | CSARSSGYYNEQFF | TGCAGTGCTAGAAGTAGCGGGTACTACAATGAGCAGTTCTTC
. | TRBJ1-2 | . | TRBV12-3/TRBV12-4 | CASRPGKGGYTF | TGTGCCAGCAGGCCAGGGAAGGGTGGCTACACCTTC
. | TRBJ2-3 | many | TRBV20-1 | CSAKGQLSGTAFKQYF | TGCAGTGCTAAGGGTCAATTGTCCGGGACCGCTTTTAAGCAGTATTTT
. | TRBJ2-5 | many | TRBV7-9 | CASSPRRAGRETQYF | TGTGCCAGCAGCCCCCGGAGGGCCGGAAGGGAGACCCAGTACTTC
TRBD2 | TRBJ2-1 | . | TRBV19 | CASTRSSGGAYNEQFF | TGTGCCAGTACCCGATCTAGCGGGGGGGCCTACAATGAGCAGTTCTTC
. | TRBJ1-1 | few | TRBV4-1 | CASSQERIGRGGTEAFF | TGCGCCAGCAGCCAAGAAAGGATAGGGCGTGGGGGGACTGAAGCTTTCTTT
. | TRBJ2-5 | . | TRBV27 | CASSPRLGGHYRETQYF | TGTGCCAGCAGCCCAAGACTGGGGGGCCACTACCGGGAGACCCAGTACTTC
TRBD1 | TRBJ2-1 | many | TRBV30 | CAWNLGQGNNEQFF | TGTGCCTGGAACTTGGGACAGGGAAACAATGAGCAGTTCTTC
. | TRBJ1-2 | many | TRBV12-3/TRBV12-4 | CASSYGGLYYGYTF | TGTGCCAGCAGCTACGGGGGACTATACTATGGCTACACCTTC
. | TRBJ2-7 | few | TRBV27 | CASIMAKSSYEQYF | TGTGCCAGCATTATGGCAAAGAGCTCCTACGAGCAGTACTTC
. | TRBJ2-3 | . | TRBV9 | CASSPEVDTQYF | TGTGCCAGCAGCCCGGAGGTGGATACGCAGTATTTT
TRBD2 | TRBJ2-1 | many | TRBV10-3 | CAISESWRGGSNEQFF | TGTGCCATCAGTGAGTCTTGGCGCGGGGGGTCCAATGAGCAGTTCTTC
. | TRBJ1-6 | many | TRBV6-1 | CASSESGTYNSPLHF | TGTGCCAGCAGTGAGTCAGGAACGTATAATTCACCCCTCCACTTT
TRBD2 | TRBJ2-3 | many | TRBV27 | CASSLPASGVDTQYF | TGTGCCAGCAGTTTACCGGCTAGCGGGGTTGATACGCAGTATTTT
. | TRBJ2-2 | . | TRBV28 | CASILTGGTGELFF | TGTGCCAGCATCTTAACTGGGGGCACCGGGGAGCTGTTTTTT
TRBD1 | TRBJ1-2 | many | TRBV12-5 | CASGPSDRGNGYTF | TGTGCTAGTGGTCCCTCCGACAGGGGAAATGGCTACACCTTC
TRBD1 | TRBJ1-5 | few | TRBV20-1 | CSAKGTAIITNQPQHF | TGCAGTGCGAAAGGGACAGCAATTATAACGAATCAGCCCCAGCATTTT
. | TRBJ2-7 | . | TRBV3-1 | CASSKTTLVTF | TGTGCCAGCAGCAAAACGACACTGGTTACCTTC
. | TRBJ1-1 | . | TRBV20-1 | CSAGRPTEAFF | TGCAGCGCAGGGCGCCCCACTGAAGCTTTCTTT
. | TRBJ2-1 | few | TRBV5-1 | CASSLADLGFEQFF | TGCGCCAGCAGCTTGGCCGACTTGGGGTTTGAGCAGTTCTTC
TRBD1 | TRBJ1-2 | . | TRBV5-5 | CASSLSNQGAGYGYTF | TGTGCCAGCAGTTTGAGTAATCAGGGGGCTGGCTATGGCTACACCTTC
. | TRBJ2-1 | . | TRBV28 | CASSSPELPYNEQFF | TGTGCCAGCAGTTCTCCGGAACTTCCCTACAATGAGCAGTTCTTC
. | TRBJ1-4 | . | TRBV5-6 | CASSWKGMATNEKLFF | TGTGCCAGCAGTTGGAAGGGGATGGCAACTAATGAAAAACTGTTTTTT
. | TRBJ2-5 | many | TRBV3-1 | CASSPPGVEETQYF | TGTGCCAGCAGCCCCCCGGGGGTTGAGGAGACCCAGTACTTC
TRBD1 | TRBJ2-7 | many | TRBV11-2 | CASSLAMGTGAYEQYF | TGTGCCAGCAGCTTAGCAATGGGGACAGGGGCCTACGAGCAGTACTTC
. | TRBJ2-7 | . | TRBV20-1 | CSVWDSGEQYF | TGCAGTGTTTGGGACTCGGGGGAGCAGTACTTC
. | TRBJ2-3 | many | TRBV5-1 | CASSQHTDTQYF | TGCGCCAGCAGCCAACACACAGATACGCAGTATTTT
TRBD1 | TRBJ1-5 | . | TRBV30 | CAWSVGQGNQPQHF | TGTGCCTGGAGTGTGGGACAGGGCAATCAGCCCCAGCATTTT
TRBD1 | TRBJ1-1 | . | TRBV5-1 | CASSLARTGGSEAFF | TGCGCCAGCAGCTTGGCCCGGACAGGGGGCAGTGAAGCTTTCTTT